This is a list of T cell receptor beta chains from one sample in a study of human T cells and chemical hapten exposure. TCRdb redid the calling of the RACE reads with MiXCR, one entry per CDR3 protein. The sample has over 35,000 distinct CDR3 sequences, approximately 11% seen once; the top ten hold roughly 2.5%. Specimen: whole blood, collected in connection with sensitization to the hapten diphenylcyclopropenone (DPC). The receptors were sampled from a woman in her forties with alopecia areata. Some clones in this sample may be carry-over from other donors' samples. The CDR3 runs from the conserved cysteine through the conserved F or W. The D gene is left open where the match is weak.

TRBV28	TRBJ1-2	NA	CALSGGARGYGYTF
TRBV5-1	TRBJ1-1	NA	CASAPFDRNTEAFF
TRBV7-9	TRBJ2-5	NA	CASSVGGYETQYF
TRBV7-2	TRBJ2-7	TRBD2	CASSLGTRGYEQYF
TRBV10-3	TRBJ1-3	NA	CAIRDNSGNTIYF
TRBV10-2	TRBJ2-5	NA	CASSESGAWETQYF
TRBV10-3	TRBJ1-4	NA	CAIGRDMDNEKLFF
TRBV28	TRBJ2-3	NA	CASSRTDTQYF
TRBV4-3	TRBJ2-3	NA	CASSQDRLGADTQYF
TRBV28	TRBJ2-7	NA	CASSPYPYEQYF
TRBV7-9	TRBJ1-1	NA	CASSLVAGAATEAFF
TRBV28	TRBJ2-1	NA	CASPSPHEQFF